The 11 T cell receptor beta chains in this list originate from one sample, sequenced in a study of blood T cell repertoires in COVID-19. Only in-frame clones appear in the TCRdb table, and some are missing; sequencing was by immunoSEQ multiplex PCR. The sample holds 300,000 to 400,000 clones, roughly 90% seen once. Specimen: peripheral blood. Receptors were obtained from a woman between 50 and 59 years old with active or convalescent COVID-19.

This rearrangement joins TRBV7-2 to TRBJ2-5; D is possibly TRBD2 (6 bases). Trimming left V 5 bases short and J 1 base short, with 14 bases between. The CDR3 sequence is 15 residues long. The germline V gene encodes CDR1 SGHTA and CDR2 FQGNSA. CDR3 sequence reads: CASSPERVLQETQYF. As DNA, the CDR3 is TGTGCCAGCAGCCCCGAGCGGGTGCTCCAAGAGACCCAGTACTTC.

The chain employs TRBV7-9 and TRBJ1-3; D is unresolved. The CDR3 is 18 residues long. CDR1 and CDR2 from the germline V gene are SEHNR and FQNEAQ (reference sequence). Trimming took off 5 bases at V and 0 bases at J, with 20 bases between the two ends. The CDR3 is CASSPARGLALSGNTIYF. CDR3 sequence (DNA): TGTGCCAGCAGCCCAGCCCGCGGCCTGGCCCTCTCTGGAAACACCATATATTTT.

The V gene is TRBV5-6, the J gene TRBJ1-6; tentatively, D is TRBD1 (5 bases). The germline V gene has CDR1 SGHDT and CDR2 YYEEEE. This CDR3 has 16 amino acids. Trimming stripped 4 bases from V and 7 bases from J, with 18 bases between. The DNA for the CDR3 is TGTGCCAGCAGCCTCGGCGTCTCCCAGGGAAATTCACCCCTCCACTTT. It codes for CASSLGVSQGNSPLHF.

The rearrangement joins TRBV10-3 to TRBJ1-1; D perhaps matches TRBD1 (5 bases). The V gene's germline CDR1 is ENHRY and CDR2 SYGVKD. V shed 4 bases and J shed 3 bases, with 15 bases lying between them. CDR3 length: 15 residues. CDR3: CAISARQGGDTEAFF. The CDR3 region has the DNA TGTGCCATCAGTGCCCGACAAGGAGGGGACACTGAAGCTTTCTTT.

CDR3 nucleotide sequence: TGTGCCTGGGACTCAACATTTGGCAGGGGCTATCGCCGTAATAATTCACCCCTCCACTTT. Translated, it gives CAWDSTFGRGYRRNNSPLHF. This sequence joins TRBV30 and TRBJ1-6; possibly TRBD1 for D (6 bases). This CDR3 is 20 amino acids long. Germline CDR1 and CDR2: GTSNPN and SVGIG (reference sequence). V lost 5 bases and J 5 bases, leaving 31 bases between the germline ends. Complete variable domain (other parts from reference TRBV30 and TRBJ1-6): SQTIHQWPATLVQPVGSPLSLECTVEGTSNPNLYWYRQAAGRGLQLLFYSVGIGQISSEVPQNLSASRPQDRQFILSSKKLLLSDSGFYLCAWDSTFGRGYRRNNSPLHFGNGTRLTVT.

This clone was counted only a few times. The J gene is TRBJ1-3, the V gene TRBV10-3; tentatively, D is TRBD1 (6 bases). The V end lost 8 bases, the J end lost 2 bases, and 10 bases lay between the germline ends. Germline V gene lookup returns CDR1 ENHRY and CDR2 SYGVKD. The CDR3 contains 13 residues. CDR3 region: CAISKGAGNTIYF. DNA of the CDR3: TGTGCCATCTCTAAGGGGGCTGGAAACACCATATATTTT.

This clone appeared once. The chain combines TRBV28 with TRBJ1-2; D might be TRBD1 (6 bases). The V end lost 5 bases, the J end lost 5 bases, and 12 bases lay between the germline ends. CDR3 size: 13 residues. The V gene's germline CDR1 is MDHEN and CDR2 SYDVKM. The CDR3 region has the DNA TGTGCCAGCAGTACGGGACATTCGTATGGCTACACCTTC. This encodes CASSTGHSYGYTF.

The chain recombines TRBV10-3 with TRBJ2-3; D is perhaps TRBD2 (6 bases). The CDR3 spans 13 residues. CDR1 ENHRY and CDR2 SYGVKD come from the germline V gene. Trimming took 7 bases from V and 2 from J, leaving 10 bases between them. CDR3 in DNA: TGTGCCATCAACGGCGGGGTCACAGATACGCAGTATTTT. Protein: CAINGGVTDTQYF.

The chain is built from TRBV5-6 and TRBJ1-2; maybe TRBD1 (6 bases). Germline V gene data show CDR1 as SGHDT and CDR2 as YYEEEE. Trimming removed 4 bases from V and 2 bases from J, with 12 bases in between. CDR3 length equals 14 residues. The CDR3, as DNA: TGTGCCAGCAGCACCGGACAGCACAACTATGGCTACACCTTC. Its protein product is CASSTGQHNYGYTF. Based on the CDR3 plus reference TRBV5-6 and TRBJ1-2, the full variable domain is DAGVTQSPTHLIKTRGQQVTLRCSPKSGHDTVSWYQQALGQGPQFIFQYYEEEERQRGNFPDRFSGHQFPNYSSELNVNALLLGDSALYLCASSTGQHNYGYTFGSGTRLTVV.

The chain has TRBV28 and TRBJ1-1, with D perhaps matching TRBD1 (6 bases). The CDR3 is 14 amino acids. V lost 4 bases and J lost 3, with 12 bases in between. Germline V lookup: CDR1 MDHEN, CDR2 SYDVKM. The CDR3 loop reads CASSYTDRYTEAFF. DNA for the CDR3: TGTGCCAGCAGTTACACGGACAGATACACTGAAGCTTTCTTT.

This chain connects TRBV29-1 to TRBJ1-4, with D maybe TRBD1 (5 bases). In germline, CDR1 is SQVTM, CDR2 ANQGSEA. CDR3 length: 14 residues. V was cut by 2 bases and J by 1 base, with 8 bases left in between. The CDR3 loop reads CSVELGVTNEKLFF. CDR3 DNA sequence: TGCAGCGTTGAATTAGGGGTAACTAATGAAAAACTGTTTTTT.